The 13 T cell receptor beta chains listed next were all sequenced from one sample in a study of T cell responses to AZD1222 COVID-19 vaccine. TCRdb's copy holds only in-frame clones and misses some; the assay was immunoSEQ multiplex PCR. The sample has 130,000 or so clones, more than 70% seen once. Sample: peripheral blood, taken on day 0 of AZD1222 vaccination. All receptors derive from an adult in good health.

The rearrangement links TRBV19 to TRBJ1-1; D gene uncertain. V was trimmed by 10 bases and J by 6 bases, leaving 12 bases between them. The CDR3 consists of 11 residues. Germline V gene sequence: CDR1 LNHDA, CDR2 SQIVND (reference sequence). The CDR3 is CATYRVPEAFF. CDR3 nucleotides: TGTGCCACCTACAGAGTTCCTGAAGCTTTCTTT. Full variable domain (rest looked up from reference TRBV19 and TRBJ1-1): DGGITQSPKYLFRKEGQNVTLSCEQNLNHDAMYWYRQDPGQGLRLIYYSQIVNDFQKGDIAEGYSVSREKKESFPLTVTSAQKNPTAFYLCATYRVPEAFFGQGTRLTVV.

The V gene is TRBV6-2 or TRBV6-3, the J gene TRBJ1-1, with 8 positions matching TRBD1. Germline V lookup: CDR1 MNHEY, CDR2 SVGEGT. The V segment lost 2 bases and the J segment 3 bases; nucleotides outside the gene matches: 5. CDR3 size: 15 residues. The CDR3 loop is CASSYQGADDTEAFF. CDR3 nucleotide sequence: TGTGCCAGCAGTTACCAGGGGGCAGATGACACTGAAGCTTTCTTT.

The rearrangement links TRBV30 to TRBJ2-5; D ambiguous. CDR3 length: 14 amino acids. V lost 0 bases to trimming and J lost 4 bases, with 12 bases between them. CDR1 GTSNPN and CDR2 SVGIG come from the germline V gene (reference sequence). CDR3 in DNA: TGTGCCTGGAGTGTGGGCCTAGTGAGAGAGACCCAGTACTTC. This encodes CAWSVGLVRETQYF.

This clone was counted a single time. This chain connects TRBV5-1 to TRBJ1-1; D not certain. CDR1 and CDR2 (germline): SGHRS, YFSETQ. There are 13 residues in the CDR3. Trimming stripped 0 bases from V and 10 bases from J, with 13 bases between. As DNA, the CDR3 is TGCGCCAGCAGCTTGGAGTCTACCCTGGGAGCTTTCTTT. Translating gives CASSLESTLGAFF.

The chain is built from TRBV6-2 or TRBV6-3 and TRBJ2-1, with TRBD2 as a possible D gene (6 bases). From germline, CDR1 is MNHEY and CDR2 SVGEGT. CDR3 length: 16 residues. V lost 6 bases and J lost 3, with 18 bases in between. The CDR3 here is CASSSRTTTYYNEQFF. For the CDR3, the DNA is TGTGCCAGCAGCTCCAGGACTACCACTTACTACAATGAGCAGTTCTTC.

This clone was observed once. J is TRBJ2-6 and V is TRBV27; no clear D. Germline loops: CDR1 MNHEY, CDR2 SMNVEV (reference sequence). The CDR3 loop spans 15 amino acids. The V and J ends lost 4 bases and 0 bases respectively, with 7 bases between them. Here the CDR3 reads CASSSYFSGANVLTF. DNA for the CDR3: TGTGCCAGCAGTTCTTATTTCTCTGGGGCCAACGTCCTGACTTTC.

Remarks on this clone: At the DNA level, this CDR3 is encoded by other sequences in the same sample as well. This sequence joins TRBV7-9 and TRBJ1-2; TRBD1 might be the D (5 bases). V lost 2 bases and J lost 2, with 6 bases in between. CDR1 SEHNR and CDR2 FQNEAQ come from the germline V gene (reference sequence). The CDR3 length is 13 residues. In DNA form, the CDR3 reads TGTGCCAGCAGCTTACCAGGGAACTATGGCTACACCTTC. Residues: CASSLPGNYGYTF.

The chain is built from TRBV6-5 and TRBJ1-1; the D is unclear. This CDR3 comprises 15 residues. Trimming pared 4 bases from V and 2 bases from J, leaving 14 bases between. CDR1 is MNHEY and CDR2 is SVGAGI in the germline V gene. CDR3 loop: CASSSPETLNTEAFF. The CDR3, as DNA: TGTGCCAGCAGTTCCCCGGAAACACTAAACACTGAAGCTTTCTTT.

The CDR3 nucleotides read TGTGCCAGCAGCTTTTTCCAGGGGGCTGGGCCTGAAGCTTTCTTT. Protein product: CASSFFQGAGPEAFF. The chain couples TRBV7-9 to TRBJ1-1, with 8 bases identical to TRBD1. The V gene's germline CDR1 is SEHNR and CDR2 FQNEAQ (reference sequence). This CDR3 comprises 15 residues. J lost 6 bases, V lost 3 bases, and 9 bases had no gene match.

The CDR3 bases are TGTGCCAGCAGTTTTACTAGCGGGGGGTACACCGGGGAGCTGTTTTTT. Protein sequence: CASSFTSGGYTGELFF. The rearrangement links TRBV27 to TRBJ2-2, with TRBD2 identical over 12 bases. This CDR3 spans 16 amino acids. The J segment lost 3 bases and the V segment lost 3 bases, leaving 2 bases of the junction unmatched. CDR1 is MNHEY and CDR2 is SMNVEV in the germline V gene (reference sequence).

The table lists this clone with a count of one. The gene calls are TRBV6-5 and TRBJ1-6; the D is unclear. This CDR3 is built from 13 residues. The V gene lost 6 bases and the J gene lost 7 bases, with 10 bases spanning the gap. Germline CDR1 reads MNHEY; CDR2 reads SVGAGI. The CDR3 here is CASRRTANSPLHF. DNA for the CDR3: TGTGCCAGCAGAAGGACGGCAAATTCACCCCTCCACTTT.

This clone was recorded a few times. The rearrangement uses TRBV4-1 and TRBJ1-2, with a weak D call TRBD1 (5 bases). V was cut by 0 bases and J by 8 bases, with 16 bases left in between. The germline gives CDR1 MGHRA, CDR2 YSYEKL. The CDR3 contains 15 residues. CDR3 sequence: CASSQDSGGSGGYTF. As DNA, the CDR3 is TGCGCCAGCAGCCAAGACAGCGGGGGTAGCGGCGGCTACACCTTC.

This clone was found once. The rearrangement links TRBV5-5 to TRBJ1-5; no firm D call. This CDR3 has 15 residues. Germline lookup yields CDR1 SGHKS and CDR2 YYEKEE (reference sequence). V lost 3 bases and J 4 bases, leaving 14 bases between the germline ends. The CDR3 bases are TGTGCCAGCAGCTCCAACCCCCTAAGAAATCAGCCCCAGCATTTT. This sequence encodes CASSSNPLRNQPQHF.